Listed here are 25 T cell receptor beta chains from one sample, sequenced in a study of beta chain features in type 1 diabetes. What was sequenced were expressed TCRB transcripts, since all of the isolated RNA had been reverse transcribed. Repertoires were generated with immunoSEQ multiplex PCR, while TCRdb's copy carries only in-frame clones and drops some. This table has about 160,000 clones, about 7.9% appearing once. The antigens for these receptors are not known. Regarding the study as a whole: When Type 1 diabetes patients were examined, their TCRB CDR3s proved moderately but significantly shorter in all four CD4+ subsets.

Input material: central memory CD4+ T cells from blood. The receptors were gathered from a man younger than 35 with type 1 diabetes.

This chain uses TRBV7-2 with TRBJ2-5; 7 positions match TRBD2. Germline assignment: CDR1 SGHTA and CDR2 FQGNSA. With V trimmed by 7 bases and J by 5 bases, 13 bases remained unmatched. The CDR3 consists of 15 residues. CDR3 DNA sequence: TGTGCCAGCACCTCACAAGCGGGAAATTGGGAGACCCAGTACTTC. This codes for CASTSQAGNWETQYF.

The chain recombines TRBV6-5 with TRBJ2-5, with D tentatively TRBD2 (6 bases). V lost 0 bases, J lost 1 base, and 12 bases lay in between. From germline, CDR1 is MNHEY and CDR2 SVGAGI. This CDR3 region has 16 residues. The CDR3 DNA sequence: TGTGCCAGCAGTTACTCGCCTCGGGAGCCCCAAGAGACCCAGTACTTC. This encodes CASSYSPREPQETQYF.

By share of the sample, this clone is medium-sized. The CDR3 sequence: CASSRAGNEQFF. The CDR3 nucleotides read TGTGCCAGCAGTAGAGCCGGGAATGAGCAGTTCTTC. The chain combines TRBV2 with TRBJ2-1; D unresolved. There are 12 residues in the CDR3. The V end was cut by 5 bases, the J end by 7 bases, with 9 bases between. Germline-derived CDR1 and CDR2 are SNHLY and FYNNEI.

The genes are TRBV30 and TRBJ1-2, with 7 nucleotides matching TRBD1. The germline V gene encodes CDR1 GTSNPN and CDR2 SVGIG (reference sequence). This CDR3 region has 11 residues. Trimming took 1 base from V and 7 from J; bases not matched to a gene: 0. The CDR3 reads CAWSAGGGYTF. CDR3 nucleotides: TGTGCCTGGAGTGCAGGGGGTGGCTACACCTTC.

This clone was found many times. This rearrangement joins TRBV7-9 to TRBJ2-7; 7 bases are a match to TRBD2. CDR1 and CDR2 (germline): SEHNR, FQNEAQ (reference sequence). The ends lost 0 bases at V and 5 bases at J; junction bases unmatched: 13. The CDR3 has 17 residues. Written as DNA, the CDR3 is TGTGCCAGCAGCTTAGCGCTATCTGGCGGGAGAGAAGACGAGCAGTACTTC. Residues: CASSLALSGGREDEQYF.

In its sample, this clone was seen a few times. The V gene is TRBV15, the J gene TRBJ1-2, with D maybe TRBD1 (6 bases). V dropped 3 bases and J dropped 5 bases, with 16 bases sitting between them. This CDR3 comprises 15 residues. Germline-derived CDR1 and CDR2 are LNHNV and YYDKDF (reference sequence). CDR3 in DNA: TGTGCCACCAGCAGTTACAGGGAGAATGGGTATGGCTACACCTTC. Residues: CATSSYRENGYGYTF.

The chain employs TRBV15 and TRBJ2-5; 10 bases line up with TRBD2. There are 14 residues in the CDR3. CDR1 and CDR2 from the germline V gene are LNHNV and YYDKDF (reference sequence). The trim removed 3 bases at V and 2 bases at J, leaving 0 bases unmatched. The CDR3 DNA reads TGTGCCACCAGCAGGGGACTAGCGCAAGAGACCCAGTACTTC. As protein: CATSRGLAQETQYF.

This clone was observed a handful of times. The rearrangement uses TRBV7-2 and TRBJ1-6; 9 bases map to TRBD1. Germline lookup yields CDR1 SGHTA and CDR2 FQGNSA. The J segment lost 10 bases and the V segment lost 5 bases, leaving 9 bases of the junction unmatched. The CDR3 is made up of 15 amino acids. DNA of the CDR3: TGTGCCAGCAGCCCGTCGGGACAGGGAACATCACCCCTCCACTTT. Protein product: CASSPSGQGTSPLHF.

Only a few counts were recorded for this clone. This rearrangement joins TRBV28 to TRBJ2-1, with a tentative D call TRBD2 (5 bases). Trimming stripped 4 bases from V and 4 bases from J, with 17 bases between. Per germline, CDR1 MDHEN and CDR2 SYDVKM. The CDR3 length is 16 residues. The CDR3 nucleotides are TGTGCCAGCAGTTCCCCCAATTCGGGAAAATACAATGAGCAGTTCTTC. This gives the protein CASSSPNSGKYNEQFF.

This clone was found a few times. The chain employs TRBV28 and TRBJ1-2; D possibly corresponds to TRBD1 (6 bases). The V end was cut by 1 base, the J end by 5 bases, with 11 bases between. The CDR3 covers 14 residues. In germline, CDR1 is MDHEN, CDR2 SYDVKM. The CDR3 nucleotides are TGTGCCAGCAGTTTATCTGGCAGGGGATATGGCTACACCTTC. Its protein is CASSLSGRGYGYTF.

This clone has ten or more counts. CDR3 sequence (DNA): TGTGCCAGCAGCCCCCAACCCGGGGGTGATACGCAGTATTTT. Its protein product is CASSPQPGGDTQYF. The chain is built from TRBV7-2 and TRBJ2-3; a possible D gene is TRBD2 (6 bases). Germline V lookup: CDR1 SGHTA, CDR2 FQGNSA. Trimming took off 5 bases at V and 6 bases at J, with 15 bases between the two ends. The CDR3 contains 14 residues.

A few counts support this clone. The J gene is TRBJ2-1, the V gene TRBV5-5; possible D gene TRBD1, 7 bases. CDR3 length equals 16 residues. V lost 5 bases, J lost 1 base, and 16 bases lay in between. Germline-derived CDR1 and CDR2 are SGHKS and YYEKEE (reference sequence). The DNA for the CDR3 is TGTGCCAGCAGAGTAGCAGGGGGGATGTCCTACAATGAGCAGTTCTTC. This encodes CASRVAGGMSYNEQFF. The full variable domain, rest sourced from reference TRBV5-5 and TRBJ2-1, is DAGVTQSPTHLIKTRGQQVTLRCSPISGHKSVSWYQQVLGQGPQFIFQYYEKEERGRGNFPDRFSARQFPNYSSELNVNALLLGDSALYLCASRVAGGMSYNEQFFGPGTRLTVL.

This clone was recorded at least ten times. V gene TRBV5-1 combines with J gene TRBJ2-4; D is unresolved. V lost 0 bases and J 11 bases, leaving 15 bases between the germline ends. Germline CDR1 SGHRS, CDR2 YFSETQ. The CDR3 contains 14 residues. The CDR3 coding sequence is TGCGCCAGCAGCTTGGAACCTGAGCCTCCCCTTCAGTACTTC. Translating it yields CASSLEPEPPLQYF. The full variable domain, rest sourced from reference TRBV5-1 and TRBJ2-4, is KAGVTQTPRYLIKTRGQQVTLSCSPISGHRSVSWYQQTPGQGLQFLFEYFSETQRNKGNFPGRFSGRQFSNSRSEMNVSTLELGDSALYLCASSLEPEPPLQYFGAGTRLSVL.

This clone occurred a few times. The V and J genes are TRBV6-6 and TRBJ2-7; TRBD1 matches at 7 bases. V was pared by 6 bases and J by 3 bases, with 5 bases of the junction left unmatched. This CDR3 has 13 amino acids. Germline lookup yields CDR1 MNHNY and CDR2 SVGAGI (reference sequence). CDR3 nucleotide sequence: TGTGCCAGCAGCCAGGGACAGAACTACGAGCAGTACTTC. It translates to CASSQGQNYEQYF.

This clone was detected a few times. The chain couples TRBV7-2 to TRBJ2-1; 8 positions agree with TRBD1. The germline gives CDR1 SGHTA, CDR2 FQGNSA. With 6 bases clipped from V and 6 bases from J, the junction kept 7 bases outside the gene matches. There are 14 residues in the CDR3. The CDR3 region is CASRNGQGGNEQFF. The CDR3 coding sequence is TGTGCCAGCAGGAATGGACAGGGAGGCAATGAGCAGTTCTTC.

This clone occurred a few times. CDR3 sequence (DNA): TGTGCCAGCAGCTCTCTTGACAGGGGGTATCAGCCCCAGCATTTT. It encodes CASSSLDRGYQPQHF. This chain joins TRBV5-6 and TRBJ1-5, with 9 bases matching TRBD1. The CDR3 length is 15 residues. V lost 3 bases, J lost 5 bases, and 6 bases stayed unmatched. From germline, CDR1 is SGHDT and CDR2 YYEEEE.

The genes are TRBV7-2 and TRBJ2-1; 7 positions agree with TRBD2. Trimming cost V 5 bases and J 2 bases; bases outside gene matches: 0. This CDR3 has 13 residues. The V gene's germline CDR1 is SGHTA and CDR2 FQGNSA. CDR3 region: CASSRGAYNEQFF. Written as DNA, the CDR3 is TGTGCCAGCAGCCGGGGGGCCTACAATGAGCAGTTCTTC.

This clone was seen a few times. The V and J genes are TRBV29-1 and TRBJ2-5, with D unclear. The CDR3 totals 11 residues. The germline V gene encodes CDR1 SQVTM and CDR2 ANQGSEA. CDR3 in DNA: TGCAGTTTTGTGGTGGGCGAGACCCAGTACTTC. As protein: CSFVVGETQYF.

The chain is built from TRBV6-5 and TRBJ1-4; D is unclear. V lost 6 bases, J lost 5 bases, and 10 bases lay in between. The CDR3 is made up of 13 amino acids. Germline V CDR1 and CDR2: MNHEY, SVGAGI. The CDR3: CASRDGRNEKLFF. For the CDR3, the DNA is TGTGCCAGCAGAGATGGCAGGAATGAAAAACTGTTTTTT.

V usage is TRBV19 and J usage is TRBJ1-5; D remains unclear. This CDR3 has 17 residues. The V end lost 5 bases, the J end lost 1 base, and 18 bases lay between the germline ends. In germline, CDR1 is LNHDA, CDR2 SQIVND (reference sequence). The CDR3 nucleotides are TGTGCCAGTAGTTTCGTGGGCGTTCGGAGGAGCAATCAGCCCCAGCATTTT. Translated, it gives CASSFVGVRRSNQPQHF.

The chain couples TRBV30 to TRBJ1-1; 8 nucleotides align to TRBD1. Germline V CDR1 and CDR2: GTSNPN, SVGIG (reference sequence). With V trimmed by 2 bases and J by 3 bases, 2 bases remained unmatched. The length of the CDR3 is 13 residues. The CDR3 region is CAWSQDRDTEAFF. In DNA, the CDR3 is TGTGCCTGGAGTCAGGACAGGGACACTGAAGCTTTCTTT. Complete variable domain (other parts from reference TRBV30 and TRBJ1-1): SQTIHQWPATLVQPVGSPLSLECTVEGTSNPNLYWYRQAAGRGLQLLFYSVGIGQISSEVPQNLSASRPQDRQFILSSKKLLLSDSGFYLCAWSQDRDTEAFFGQGTRLTVV.

This clone was seen more than once but under ten times. The rearrangement joins TRBV30 to TRBJ2-7; D is possibly TRBD1 (5 bases). Germline V CDR1 and CDR2: GTSNPN, SVGIG (reference sequence). This CDR3 contains 13 residues. V lost 1 base to trimming and J lost 0 bases, with 7 bases between them. For the CDR3, the DNA is TGTGCCTGGAGTGAGGGGTACTCCTACGAGCAGTACTTC. It yields the protein CAWSEGYSYEQYF.

Only one count was recorded for this clone. This sequence joins TRBV20-1 and TRBJ2-7; D gene unclear. The V end lost 6 bases, the J end lost 3 bases, and 9 bases lay between the germline ends. Germline V gene sequence: CDR1 DFQATT, CDR2 SNEGSKA (reference sequence). CDR3 length equals 11 residues. The CDR3 reads CSAGHFYEQYF. Here the CDR3 DNA reads TGCAGTGCGGGCCATTTCTACGAGCAGTACTTC.

This clone has a handful of counts. The chain is built from TRBV7-2 and TRBJ2-1, with 8 bases that match TRBD1. The CDR3 sequence is 15 residues long. From germline, CDR1 is SGHTA and CDR2 FQGNSA. Losses at the gene ends were 6 bases for V and 5 bases for J; bases not matched to a gene: 9. The CDR3 region is CASRRGQGWDNEQFF. Here the CDR3 DNA reads TGTGCCAGCAGACGCGGACAGGGTTGGGACAATGAGCAGTTCTTC.

V is TRBV27 and J is TRBJ1-2; TRBD1 matches at 7 bases. This CDR3 region has 14 residues. Unmatched junction bases numbered 4, after V lost 5 bases and J lost 1 base. Germline-derived CDR1 and CDR2 are MNHEY and SMNVEV (reference sequence). CDR3 in DNA: TGTGCCAGCAGTGACAGGGATGTTAACTATGGCTACACCTTC. Its translation is CASSDRDVNYGYTF.